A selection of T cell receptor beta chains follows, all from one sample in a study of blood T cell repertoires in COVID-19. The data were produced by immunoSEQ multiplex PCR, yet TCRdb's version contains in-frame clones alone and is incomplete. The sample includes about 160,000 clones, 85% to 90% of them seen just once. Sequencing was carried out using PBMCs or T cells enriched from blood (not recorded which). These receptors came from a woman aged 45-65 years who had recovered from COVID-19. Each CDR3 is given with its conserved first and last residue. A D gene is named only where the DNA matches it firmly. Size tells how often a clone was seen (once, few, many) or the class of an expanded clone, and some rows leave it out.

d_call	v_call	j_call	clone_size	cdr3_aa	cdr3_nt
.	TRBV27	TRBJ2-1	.	CASSVPLGASYNEQFF	TGTGCCAGCAGTGTCCCTTTGGGGGCCTCCTACAATGAGCAGTTCTTC
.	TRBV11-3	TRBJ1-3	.	CASSARGGREVSGNTIYF	TGTGCCAGCAGCGCCCGGGGGGGCAGGGAGGTTTCTGGAAACACCATATATTTT
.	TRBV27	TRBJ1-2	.	CASSPFDSNYYGYTF	TGTGCCAGCAGTCCGTTTGACAGCAACTACTATGGCTACACCTTC
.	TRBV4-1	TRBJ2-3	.	CASSQGGGDTQYF	TGCGCCAGCAGCCAAGGAGGCGGAGATACGCAGTATTTT
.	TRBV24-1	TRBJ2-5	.	CATSDSRRRETQYF	TGTGCCACCAGTGACTCGCGGCGAAGGGAGACCCAGTACTTC
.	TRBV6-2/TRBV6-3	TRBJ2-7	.	CASSLGDEQYF	TGTGCCAGCAGTCTCGGGGACGAGCAGTACTTC
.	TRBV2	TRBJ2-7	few	CASSEGGGRSYEQYF	TGTGCCAGCAGTGAAGGCGGGGGCCGCTCCTACGAGCAGTACTTC
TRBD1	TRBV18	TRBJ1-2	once	CASSGQNYGYTF	TGTGCCAGCTCGGGACAGAACTATGGCTACACCTTC
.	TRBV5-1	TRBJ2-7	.	CASSFQTETYEQYF	TGCGCCAGCAGCTTTCAAACAGAGACCTACGAGCAGTACTTC
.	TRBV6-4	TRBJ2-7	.	CASGQGTPSYEQYF	TGTGCCAGCGGGCAGGGGACACCCTCCTACGAGCAGTACTTC
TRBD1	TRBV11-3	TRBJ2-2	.	CASSGGTGVTGELFF	TGTGCCAGCAGCGGAGGGACAGGGGTCACCGGGGAGCTGTTTTTT
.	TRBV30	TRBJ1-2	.	CAWSSGQLYGYTF	TGTGCCTGGAGTTCTGGACAGCTTTATGGCTACACCTTC
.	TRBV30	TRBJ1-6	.	CAWSVVRFNSPLHF	TGTGCCTGGAGTGTAGTCAGGTTCAATTCACCCCTCCACTTT
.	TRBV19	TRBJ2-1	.	CASSNYRSSYNEQFF	TGTGCCAGTAGTAACTACAGGAGCTCCTACAATGAGCAGTTCTTC
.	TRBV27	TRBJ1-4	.	CASSSFATNEKLFF	TGTGCCAGCAGTTCCTTTGCAACTAATGAAAAACTGTTTTTT
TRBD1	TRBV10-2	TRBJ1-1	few	CASSAGGTEAFF	TGCGCCAGCAGCGCAGGGGGCACTGAAGCTTTCTTT
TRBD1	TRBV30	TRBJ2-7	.	CAWSAMTGAYEQYF	TGTGCCTGGAGCGCGATGACAGGGGCCTACGAGCAGTACTTC
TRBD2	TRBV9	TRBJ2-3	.	CASSSRWGGPTDTQYF	TGTGCCAGCAGCTCCCGATGGGGGGGTCCCACAGATACGCAGTATTTT
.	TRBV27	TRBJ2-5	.	CASSFWPQETQYF	TGTGCCAGCAGTTTCTGGCCCCAAGAGACCCAGTACTTC
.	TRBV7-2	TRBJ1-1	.	CASSLVALQNTEAFF	TGTGCCAGCAGCTTAGTCGCCTTACAGAACACTGAAGCTTTCTTT
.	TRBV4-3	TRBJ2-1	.	CASSQDGGGLLGDEQFF	TGCGCCAGCAGCCAAGACGGAGGGGGCCTCCTGGGGGATGAGCAGTTCTTC
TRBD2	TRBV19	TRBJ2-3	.	CASSSGLAGVLMSTDTQYF	TGTGCCAGTAGTTCAGGACTAGCGGGGGTCTTAATGAGCACAGATACGCAGTATTTT
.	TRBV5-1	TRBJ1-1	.	CASSLAPRELTEAFF	TGCGCCAGCAGCTTGGCCCCCCGGGAGTTAACTGAAGCTTTCTTT
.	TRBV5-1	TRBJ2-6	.	CASSRLLRGSGANVLTF	TGCGCCAGCAGCCGTCTCCTTCGGGGCTCTGGGGCCAACGTCCTGACTTTC
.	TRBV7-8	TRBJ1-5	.	CASSPHRQPQHF	TGTGCCAGCAGCCCCCATAGACAGCCCCAGCATTTT
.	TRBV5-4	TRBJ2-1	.	CASSLFGGTSYNEQFF	TGTGCCAGCAGCCTCTTTGGGGGGACCTCCTACAATGAGCAGTTCTTC
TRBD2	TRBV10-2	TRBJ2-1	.	CASSESRRGAGDHNEQFF	TGCGCCAGCAGTGAGTCGAGGCGAGGAGCGGGAGACCACAATGAGCAGTTCTTC
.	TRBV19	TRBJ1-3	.	CASSMGAGAVNTIYF	TGTGCCAGTAGTATGGGTGCAGGGGCAGTAAACACCATATATTTT
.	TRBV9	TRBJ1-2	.	CASSVDGNNYGYTF	TGTGCCAGCAGCGTAGACGGGAATAACTATGGCTACACCTTC
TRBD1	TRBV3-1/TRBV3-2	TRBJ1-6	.	CASSQVSGTGNSPLHF	TGTGCCAGCAGCCAAGTCTCCGGGACAGGGAATTCACCCCTCCACTTT
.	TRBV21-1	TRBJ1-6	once	CASSKEGTPRATINSPLHF	TGTGCCAGCAGCAAAGAGGGGACACCACGAGCAACAATCAATTCACCCCTCCACTTT